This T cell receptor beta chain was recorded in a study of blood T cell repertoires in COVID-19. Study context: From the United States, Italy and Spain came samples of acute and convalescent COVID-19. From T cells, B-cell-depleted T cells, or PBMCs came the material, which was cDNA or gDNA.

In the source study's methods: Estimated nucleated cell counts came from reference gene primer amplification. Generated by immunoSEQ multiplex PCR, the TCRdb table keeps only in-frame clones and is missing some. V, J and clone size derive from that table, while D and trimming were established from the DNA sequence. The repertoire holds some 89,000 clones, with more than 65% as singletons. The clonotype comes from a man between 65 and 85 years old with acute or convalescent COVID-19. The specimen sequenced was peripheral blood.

The CDR3 region is CASSLSGGLHEQFF. The CDR3 DNA follows: TGTGCCAGCAGCTTGAGCGGGGGGTTACATGAGCAGTTCTTC. The chain links TRBV11-1 to TRBJ2-1; 9 nucleotides line up with TRBD2. CDR1 is SGHAT and CDR2 is FQDESV in the germline V gene (reference sequence). The CDR3 is 14 amino acids. V lost 3 bases, J lost 8 bases, and 5 bases stayed unmatched.